This T cell receptor beta chain was captured by sequencing in a study of shared clonotypes between healthy human individuals. Looking at the study overall: Three CD4 naive, three CD4 memory, two CD8 naive and one CD8 memory plate were used per donor.

In the study's own analysis: ImmunoSEQ supplied junction-only sequences lacking quality scores, so filtering was different. Data came from immunoSEQ multiplex PCR; TCRdb stores just in-frame clones and leaves some out. The V and J calls and clone size are taken from that table; D and trimming were inferred from the DNA. Among roughly 1,600,000 clones listed, less than 99% were seen once. Note on this clone: Its target is unknown.

General observations from the study: Incompleteness in sorted-subset sequencing, despite large depth, was shown by rarefaction.

Specimen: naive CD4+ T cells sorted from blood. Stated subset: CD45RA+ positively selected. The sequence came from a man younger than 40 in good health.

The CDR3 reads CASSQGDRNYEQYF. The CDR3 DNA reads TGCGCCAGCAGCCAAGGCGATAGAAACTACGAGCAGTACTTC. The chain joins TRBV4-1 to TRBJ2-7; D not resolved. Germline V gene sequence: CDR1 MGHRA, CDR2 YSYEKL. V dropped 1 base and J dropped 3 bases, with 10 bases sitting between them. The CDR3 runs to 14 residues.